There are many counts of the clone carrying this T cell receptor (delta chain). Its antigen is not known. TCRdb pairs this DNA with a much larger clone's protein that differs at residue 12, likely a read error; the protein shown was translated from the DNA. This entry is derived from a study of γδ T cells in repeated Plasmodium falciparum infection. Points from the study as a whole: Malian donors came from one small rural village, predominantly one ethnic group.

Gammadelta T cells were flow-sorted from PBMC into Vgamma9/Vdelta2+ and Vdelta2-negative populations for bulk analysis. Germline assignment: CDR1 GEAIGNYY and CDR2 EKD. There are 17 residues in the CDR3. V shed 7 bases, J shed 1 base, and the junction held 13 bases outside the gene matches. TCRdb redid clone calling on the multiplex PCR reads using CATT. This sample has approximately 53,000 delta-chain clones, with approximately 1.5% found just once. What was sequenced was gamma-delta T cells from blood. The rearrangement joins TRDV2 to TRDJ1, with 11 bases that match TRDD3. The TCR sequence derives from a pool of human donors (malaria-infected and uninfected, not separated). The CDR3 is CACGLGDIFGSTDKLIF. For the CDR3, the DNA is TGTGCCTGCGGACTGGGGGATATTTTTGGGTCCACCGATAAACTCATCTTT.